Below are 27 T cell receptor beta chains sequenced from a single sample in a study of molecular identifiers for immune sequencing clone quantification. MiXCR, run by TCRdb on the PCR reads, gives a single entry per CDR3 protein. The sample comprises more than 250,000 distinct CDR3 sequences, 20% to 25% of which are singletons, and roughly 0.86% rests with the top ten. The sequenced sample was naive CD8+ T cells from blood, with Jurkat cell RNA spiked in. Subset reported: FACS-sorted CD8+CD4-CCR7+CD45RA+ naive T cells. These receptors were obtained from a human donor in good health. Some libraries in this study had Jurkat cell RNA spiked in.

At least ten counts were recorded for this clonotype. V gene TRBV13 combines with J gene TRBJ2-7; D is perhaps TRBD1 (5 bases). Per germline, CDR1 PRHDT and CDR2 FYEKMQ (reference sequence). The CDR3 is made up of 13 amino acids. V was shortened by 5 bases and J by 7 bases, with 15 bases between the two germline ends. CDR3 sequence (DNA): TGTGCCAGCAGCGCGGACGTCCAGGGAGAGCAGTACTTC. It specifies CASSADVQGEQYF.

This clonotype has at least ten counts. The V and J genes are TRBV6-5 and TRBJ2-7, with D tentatively TRBD2 (5 bases). The germline V gene encodes CDR1 MNHEY and CDR2 SVGAGI. The CDR3 consists of 13 residues. Trimming left V 2 bases short and J 5 bases short, with 10 bases between. CDR3 protein: CASSYVWGDEQYF. The DNA of the CDR3 is TGTGCCAGCAGTTACGTCTGGGGAGACGAGCAGTACTTC.

This clonotype was picked up many times. This chain's CDR3 is CASSLGVDEQYF. Here the CDR3 DNA reads TGTGCCAGCAGCTTGGGTGTCGACGAGCAGTACTTC. The genes are TRBV7-9 and TRBJ2-7; no reliable D call. V was clipped by 3 bases and J by 5 bases, with 8 bases between them. Germline values: CDR1 SEHNR, CDR2 FQNEAQ (reference sequence). CDR3 length: 12 residues.

This clonotype was found many times. V gene TRBV4-3 combines with J gene TRBJ2-7, with a weak D call TRBD1 (5 bases). V was shortened by 0 bases and J by 6 bases, with 12 bases between the two germline ends. The CDR3 extends over 14 amino acids. Looked up from germline, CDR1 is LGHNA and CDR2 is YSLEER. The DNA for the CDR3 is TGCGCCAGCAGCCAAGATGCAGGGTCCCCCGAGCAGTACTTC. It translates to CASSQDAGSPEQYF.

Of note for this clonotype: A much larger clone lies one base from this, so it may be a read error. V is TRBV4-1 and J is TRBJ1-2, with 7 bases lining up with TRBD1. The CDR3 length is 13 residues. Germline lookup yields CDR1 MGHRA and CDR2 YSYEKL. CDR3 sequence reads: CASGQGTADSYTF. The DNA for the CDR3 is TGCGCCAGCGGCCAGGGGACAGCTGATAGTTACACCTTC.

This clonotype has a count of ten or more. This chain connects TRBV6-5 to TRBJ1-1; perhaps TRBD1 as D (5 bases). Germline loops: CDR1 MNHEY, CDR2 SVGAGI. The CDR3 is 13 residues long. Trimming cost V 4 bases and J 6 bases, with 12 bases left between them. CDR3 residues: CASSFSGQSEAFF. CDR3 bases: TGTGCCAGCAGTTTCTCAGGGCAATCTGAAGCTTTCTTT.

As DNA, the CDR3 is TGTGCCAGCTCAGTCCACCCGGACTTCTACGAGCAGTACTTC. Residues: CASSVHPDFYEQYF. The chain employs TRBV18 and TRBJ2-7; a possible D gene is TRBD2 (5 bases). V shed 5 bases and J shed 3 bases, with 14 bases lying between them. Per germline, CDR1 KGHSH and CDR2 LQKENI. The CDR3 is made up of 14 amino acids.

J is TRBJ2-1 and V is TRBV7-9; TRBD2 might be the D (5 bases). The V and J ends lost 5 bases and 3 bases respectively, with 11 bases between them. The CDR3 consists of 14 residues. Germline CDR1 SEHNR, CDR2 FQNEAQ (reference sequence). The CDR3 DNA sequence: TGTGCCAGCAGCCGCGCACTAGACTACAATGAGCAGTTCTTC. The encoded protein is CASSRALDYNEQFF.

This clonotype was picked up many times. V and J are TRBV25-1 and TRBJ1-1; D remains ambiguous. The V gene's germline CDR1 is MGHDK and CDR2 SYGVNS. Trimming left V 1 base short and J 0 bases short, with 15 bases between. The CDR3 length is 17 residues. CDR3 in amino acids: CASSELGFGIMNTEAFF. In DNA form, the CDR3 reads TGTGCCAGCAGTGAATTGGGCTTCGGGATCATGAACACTGAAGCTTTCTTT.

This clonotype occurred a few times. V is TRBV3-1 and J is TRBJ1-4; D gene uncertain. Germline CDR1 LGHDT, CDR2 YNNKEL (reference sequence). Trimming took 1 base from V and 3 from J, leaving 12 bases between them. This CDR3 is built from 16 residues. The DNA of the CDR3 is TGTGCCAGCAGCCAAGGGCAGCAAGAAGCTAATGAAAAACTGTTTTTT. This encodes CASSQGQQEANEKLFF.

This clonotype was seen repeatedly, ten times or more. This rearrangement joins TRBV13 to TRBJ2-5; D gene unclear. The CDR3 length is 16 residues. Germline values: CDR1 PRHDT, CDR2 FYEKMQ (reference sequence). V was cut by 5 bases and J by 2 bases, with 18 bases left in between. The CDR3 DNA sequence: TGTGCCAGCAGCATCTTGCGTCCCTCCTTGCAAGAGACCCAGTACTTC. Protein: CASSILRPSLQETQYF.

This clonotype was detected only a few times. This sequence joins TRBV10-3 and TRBJ2-7, with 10 bases lining up with TRBD1. With V trimmed by 6 bases and J by 5 bases, 10 bases remained unmatched. Germline loops: CDR1 ENHRY, CDR2 SYGVKD. This CDR3 is built from 15 residues. In DNA form, the CDR3 reads TGTGCCATCAGCCTAGCCGGGACAGGGGAAGACGAGCAGTACTTC. Translating it yields CAISLAGTGEDEQYF.

This clonotype has at least ten counts. The chain uses TRBV7-2 and TRBJ2-7, with 8 bases lining up with TRBD1. Trimming removed 3 bases from V and 2 bases from J; junction bases left unmatched: 9. The CDR3 is made up of 16 amino acids. Germline V gene sequence: CDR1 SGHTA, CDR2 FQGNSA. The CDR3 coding sequence is TGTGCCAGCAGCTTTGCCATCCAGGGGGCCACCTACGAGCAGTACTTC. Its translation is CASSFAIQGATYEQYF.

V and J are TRBV4-1 and TRBJ1-2; D may be TRBD1 (6 bases). CDR1 is MGHRA, CDR2 YSYEKL, per germline. The length of the CDR3 is 13 residues. Trimming shortened V by 4 bases and J by 7 bases, and 13 bases separated the two germline ends. CDR3 in amino acids: CASSPTGVPGYTF. The CDR3 nucleotides are TGCGCCAGCAGCCCGACAGGCGTGCCTGGCTACACCTTC.

A single count supports this clonotype. Its ends do not fully match the called genes, so a read error is possible. The CDR3 DNA sequence: TGTGCCAGCAGTTTGGCGGCCAGCGAATACGAGCAGTGCTTC. The encoded protein is CASSLAASEYEQCF. The genes are TRBV12-3 or TRBV12-4 and TRBJ2-7; D call uncertain. This CDR3 has 14 residues.

This clonotype was seen a few times. This chain joins TRBV20-1 and TRBJ2-1; D might be TRBD2 (6 bases). The V gene's germline CDR1 is DFQATT and CDR2 SNEGSKA (reference sequence). There are 15 residues in the CDR3. The ends were cut back, 6 bases at V and 0 bases at J, with 15 bases in the middle. CDR3 sequence reads: CSAPGTLSSYNEQFF. The CDR3, as DNA: TGCAGTGCCCCCGGGACTTTGAGCTCCTACAATGAGCAGTTCTTC.

The chain has TRBV2 and TRBJ1-4; 10 positions agree with TRBD1. This CDR3 is 17 amino acids long. From germline, CDR1 is SNHLY and CDR2 FYNNEI. V lost 5 bases to trimming and J lost 1 base; unmatched junction nucleotides: 7. CDR3 residues: CASSTLTGGQTNEKLFF. Here the CDR3 DNA reads TGTGCCAGCAGTACCCTGACAGGGGGCCAAACTAATGAAAAACTGTTTTTT. Combining the CDR3 with reference TRBV2 and TRBJ1-4 gives the whole variable domain EPEVTQTPSHQVTQMGQEVILRCVPISNHLYFYWYRQILGQKVEFLVSFYNNEISEKSEIFDDQFSVERPDGSNFTLKIRSTKLEDSAMYFCASSTLTGGQTNEKLFFGSGTQLSVL.

The table lists this clonotype with many counts. The rearrangement uses TRBV12-3 or TRBV12-4 and TRBJ1-5; 9 bases agree with TRBD1. Trimming removed 6 bases from V and 0 bases from J; junction bases left unmatched: 6. CDR3 length equals 16 residues. CDR3 DNA: TGTGCCAGCAGCCAGGGGACAGGGTATAGCAATCAGCCCCAGCATTTT. Translating gives CASSQGTGYSNQPQHF.

Many counts were recorded for this clonotype. CDR3 nucleotide sequence: TGTGCCAGCAGCTTGAGGACGGGTCCCAATGAAAAACTGTTTTTT. This gives the protein CASSLRTGPNEKLFF. The V call is TRBV6-5, the J call TRBJ1-4; D is unresolved. The CDR3 has 15 residues. Germline V gives CDR1 MNHEY, CDR2 SVGAGI. Trimming removed 6 bases at V and 5 bases at J, with 16 bases between.

This clonotype occurred many times. This rearrangement joins TRBV28 to TRBJ2-7; 7 bases fit TRBD2. CDR1 MDHEN and CDR2 SYDVKM come from the germline V gene. The V segment lost 4 bases and the J segment 3 bases; nucleotides outside the gene matches: 3. The CDR3 spans 13 residues. The DNA for the CDR3 is TGTGCCAGCAGTTGGACTAGAAACTACGAGCAGTACTTC. This translates into CASSWTRNYEQYF.

This clonotype occurred many times. The rearrangement links TRBV6-8 to TRBJ1-1, with a weak D call TRBD1 (6 bases). The V end lost 5 bases, the J end lost 6 bases, and 19 bases lay between the germline ends. This CDR3 is built from 15 residues. CDR1 MNHGY and CDR2 SAAAGT come from the germline V gene. Here the CDR3 DNA reads TGTGCCAGCAGTGGACAGTGGAGCGCGTTCGCTGAAGCTTTCTTT. It translates to CASSGQWSAFAEAFF.

Ten or more counts support this clonotype. The V and J genes are TRBV10-3 and TRBJ1-1; D is uncertain. CDR3 length: 13 amino acids. V lost 2 bases, J lost 1 base, and 5 bases lay in between. In germline, CDR1 is ENHRY, CDR2 SYGVKD. CDR3 in DNA: TGTGCCATCAGTGAGATGAAGAACACTGAAGCTTTCTTT. Protein product: CAISEMKNTEAFF.

This chain connects TRBV4-1 to TRBJ2-2; 9 bases agree with TRBD2. V shed 1 base and J 0 bases; nucleotides not matched to a gene: 3. Per germline, CDR1 MGHRA and CDR2 YSYEKL. The CDR3 consists of 17 residues. CDR3 protein: CASSQVLAGTNTGELFF. CDR3 coding DNA: TGCGCCAGCAGCCAAGTGCTAGCGGGAACGAACACCGGGGAGCTGTTTTTT.

With respect to this clonotype: Just one base apart from a much larger clone, this may be a read error. The chain employs TRBV29-1 and TRBJ2-1; no clear D. Germline assignment: CDR1 SQVTM and CDR2 ANQGSEA. This CDR3 spans 13 amino acids. DNA for the CDR3: TGCAGCGTTGTACCTCCCGACTTCCCCGAGCGGTTCTTC. Translated: CSVVPPDFPERFF.

This clonotype was seen repeatedly, ten times or more. This chain joins TRBV9 and TRBJ2-1; 8 positions agree with TRBD2. The CDR3 extends over 15 amino acids. Losses at the gene ends were 0 bases for V and 6 bases for J; bases not matched to a gene: 5. CDR1 and CDR2 from the germline V gene are SGDLS and YYNGEE. CDR3 loop: CASSVVAGPGNEQFF. CDR3 DNA: TGTGCCAGCAGCGTAGTAGCGGGACCAGGCAATGAGCAGTTCTTC.

The table lists this clonotype with a few counts. The chain uses TRBV29-1 and TRBJ2-7; the match to TRBD1 covers 9 bases. Germline V gene data show CDR1 as SQVTM and CDR2 as ANQGSEA. V lost 6 bases and J lost 3; bases outside the gene matches: 6. This CDR3 comprises 13 residues. In nucleotides, the CDR3 is TGCAGCGTGCTGGACAGGGGAAACTACGAGCAGTACTTC. Translation gives CSVLDRGNYEQYF.

This clonotype was counted many times. The junction and the germline gene differ at one end; a read error may be behind it. The chain carries TRBV19 and TRBJ2-1; possible D gene TRBD2, 5 bases. Germline V lookup: CDR1 LNHDA, CDR2 SQIVND (reference sequence). This CDR3 comprises 15 residues. CDR3: CASSPLDEGYYEQFF. DNA for the CDR3: TGTGCCAGTAGTCCCCTGGACGAGGGCTACTATGAGCAGTTCTTC.